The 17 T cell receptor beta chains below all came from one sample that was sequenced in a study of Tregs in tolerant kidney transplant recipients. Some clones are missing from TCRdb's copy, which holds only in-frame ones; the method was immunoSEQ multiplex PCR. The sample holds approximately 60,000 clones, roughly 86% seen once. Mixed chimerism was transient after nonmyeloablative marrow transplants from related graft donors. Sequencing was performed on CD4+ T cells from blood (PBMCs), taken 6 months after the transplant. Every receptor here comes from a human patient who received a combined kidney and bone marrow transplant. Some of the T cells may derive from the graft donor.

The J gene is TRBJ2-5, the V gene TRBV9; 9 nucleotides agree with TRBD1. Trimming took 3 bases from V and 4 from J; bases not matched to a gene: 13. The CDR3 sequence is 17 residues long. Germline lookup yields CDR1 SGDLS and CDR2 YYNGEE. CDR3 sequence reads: CASSARLPGQGGETQYF. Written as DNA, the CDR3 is TGTGCCAGCAGCGCAAGACTTCCGGGACAGGGTGGAGAGACCCAGTACTTC.

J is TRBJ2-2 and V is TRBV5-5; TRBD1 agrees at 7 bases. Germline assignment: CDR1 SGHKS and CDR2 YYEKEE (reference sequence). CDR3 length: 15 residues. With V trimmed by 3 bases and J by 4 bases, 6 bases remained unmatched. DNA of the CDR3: TGTGCCAGCAGCTGGACAGGCAGGAGCACCGGGGAGCTGTTTTTT. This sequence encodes CASSWTGRSTGELFF.

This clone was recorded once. CDR3 DNA: TGTGCCAGCAGCGGCGGACAGGGCCCCAACTATGGCTACACCTTC. It yields the protein CASSGGQGPNYGYTF. The V and J genes are TRBV5-4 and TRBJ1-2; 8 bases are shared with TRBD1. Looked up from germline, CDR1 is SGHNT and CDR2 is YYREEE (reference sequence). The V gene end was trimmed by 4 bases and the J gene end by 2 bases; junction bases not matched to a gene: 7. The CDR3 contains 15 residues. Full variable domain (remainder filled in from reference TRBV5-4 and TRBJ1-2): ETGVTQSPTHLIKTRGQQVTLRCSSQSGHNTVSWYQQALGQGPQFIFQYYREEENGRGNFPPRFSGLQFPNYSSELNVNALELDDSALYLCASSGGQGPNYGYTFGSGTRLTVV.

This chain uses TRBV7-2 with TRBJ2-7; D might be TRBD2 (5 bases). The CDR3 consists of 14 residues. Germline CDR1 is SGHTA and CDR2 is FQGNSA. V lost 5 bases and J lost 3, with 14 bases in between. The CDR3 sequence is CASSPRSRGYEQYF. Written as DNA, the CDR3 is TGTGCCAGCAGCCCAAGAAGTCGGGGCTACGAGCAGTACTTC.

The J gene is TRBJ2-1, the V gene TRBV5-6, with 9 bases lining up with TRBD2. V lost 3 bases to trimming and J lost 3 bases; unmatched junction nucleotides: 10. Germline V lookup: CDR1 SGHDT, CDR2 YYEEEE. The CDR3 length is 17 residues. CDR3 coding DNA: TGTGCCAGCAGCTATACTCCGGGACTAGCTATCTACAATGAGCAGTTCTTC. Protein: CASSYTPGLAIYNEQFF.

For the CDR3, the DNA is TGTGCCTGGAGTCTACAAAAAACAGGCCTCTCGAACTATGGCTACACCTTC. It specifies CAWSLQKTGLSNYGYTF. The chain recombines TRBV30 with TRBJ1-2; TRBD1 might be the D (5 bases). The germline V and J ends were trimmed by 2 bases and 2 bases, with 21 bases remaining between them. The CDR3 has 17 residues. Germline V gene data show CDR1 as GTSNPN and CDR2 as SVGIG (reference sequence). Using reference TRBV30 and TRBJ1-2 for the parts outside the CDR3, the full variable domain is SQTIHQWPATLVQPVGSPLSLECTVEGTSNPNLYWYRQAAGRGLQLLFYSVGIGQISSEVPQNLSASRPQDRQFILSSKKLLLSDSGFYLCAWSLQKTGLSNYGYTFGSGTRLTVV.

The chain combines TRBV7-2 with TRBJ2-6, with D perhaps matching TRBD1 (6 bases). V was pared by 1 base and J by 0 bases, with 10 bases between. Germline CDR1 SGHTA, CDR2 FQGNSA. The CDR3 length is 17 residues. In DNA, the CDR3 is TGTGCCAGCAGCTTAGTGGGACACCCCTCTGGGGCCAACGTCCTGACTTTC. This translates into CASSLVGHPSGANVLTF.

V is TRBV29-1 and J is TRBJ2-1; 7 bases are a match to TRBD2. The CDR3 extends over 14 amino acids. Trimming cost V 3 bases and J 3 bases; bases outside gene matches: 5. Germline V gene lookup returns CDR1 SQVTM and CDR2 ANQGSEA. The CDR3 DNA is TGCAGCGTTGAGGGCGGGGGAGTCTACAATGAGCAGTTCTTC. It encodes CSVEGGGVYNEQFF.

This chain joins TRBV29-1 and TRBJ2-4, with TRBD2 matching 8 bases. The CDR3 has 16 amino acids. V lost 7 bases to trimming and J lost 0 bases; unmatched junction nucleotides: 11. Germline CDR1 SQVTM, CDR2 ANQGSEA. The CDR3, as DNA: TGCAGCGCTCTCATCAGGGGACTAGAAGCCAAAAACATTCAGTACTTC. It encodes CSALIRGLEAKNIQYF. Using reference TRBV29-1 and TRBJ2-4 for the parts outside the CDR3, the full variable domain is SAVISQKPSRDICQRGTSLTIQCQVDSQVTMMFWYRQQPGQSLTLIATANQGSEATYESGFVIDKFPISRPNLTFSTLTVSNMSPEDSSIYLCSALIRGLEAKNIQYFGAGTRLSVL.

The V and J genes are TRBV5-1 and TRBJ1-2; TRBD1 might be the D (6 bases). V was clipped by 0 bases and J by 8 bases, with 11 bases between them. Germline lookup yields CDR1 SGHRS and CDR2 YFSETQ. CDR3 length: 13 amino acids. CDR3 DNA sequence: TGCGCCAGCAGCTTGGAACAGGGAACGGGCTACACCTTC. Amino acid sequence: CASSLEQGTGYTF.

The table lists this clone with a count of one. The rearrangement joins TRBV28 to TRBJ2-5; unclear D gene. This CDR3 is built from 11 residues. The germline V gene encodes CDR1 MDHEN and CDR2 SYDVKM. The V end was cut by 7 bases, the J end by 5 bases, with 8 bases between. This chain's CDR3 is CASTHRETQYF. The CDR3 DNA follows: TGTGCCAGCACCCACCGGGAGACCCAGTACTTC.

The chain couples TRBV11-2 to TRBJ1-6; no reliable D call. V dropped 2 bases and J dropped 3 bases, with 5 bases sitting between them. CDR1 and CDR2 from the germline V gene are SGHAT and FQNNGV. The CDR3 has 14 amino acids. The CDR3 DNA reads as TGTGCCAGCAGCTTACGGGGCTATAATTCACCCCTCCACTTT. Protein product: CASSLRGYNSPLHF.

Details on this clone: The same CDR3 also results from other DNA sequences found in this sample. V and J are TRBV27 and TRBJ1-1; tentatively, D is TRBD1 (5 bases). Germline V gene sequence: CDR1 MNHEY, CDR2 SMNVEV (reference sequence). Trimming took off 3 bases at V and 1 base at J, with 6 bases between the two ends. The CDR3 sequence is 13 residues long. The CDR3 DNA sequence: TGTGCCAGCAGTTTCGACAGGAACACTGAAGCTTTCTTT. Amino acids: CASSFDRNTEAFF.

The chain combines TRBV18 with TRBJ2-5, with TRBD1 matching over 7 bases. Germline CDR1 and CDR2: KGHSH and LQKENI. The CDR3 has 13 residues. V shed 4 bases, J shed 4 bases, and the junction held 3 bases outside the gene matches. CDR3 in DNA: TGTGCCAGCTCACGGGGGACAGCAGAGACCCAGTACTTC. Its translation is CASSRGTAETQYF.

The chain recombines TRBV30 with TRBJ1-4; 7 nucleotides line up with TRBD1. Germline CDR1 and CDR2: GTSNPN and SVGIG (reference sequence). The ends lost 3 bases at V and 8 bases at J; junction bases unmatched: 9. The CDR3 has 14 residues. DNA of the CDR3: TGTGCCTGGAGCCTGACAGGGAGCGAGGAAAAACTGTTTTTT. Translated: CAWSLTGSEEKLFF.

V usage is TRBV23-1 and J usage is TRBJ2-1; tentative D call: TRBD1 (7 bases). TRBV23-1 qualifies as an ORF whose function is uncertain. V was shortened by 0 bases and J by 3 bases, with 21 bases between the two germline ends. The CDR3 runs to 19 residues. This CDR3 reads CASSQSHRARQGGYNEQFF. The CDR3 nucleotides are TGCGCCAGCAGTCAATCGCACCGTGCTCGACAGGGAGGCTACAATGAGCAGTTCTTC.

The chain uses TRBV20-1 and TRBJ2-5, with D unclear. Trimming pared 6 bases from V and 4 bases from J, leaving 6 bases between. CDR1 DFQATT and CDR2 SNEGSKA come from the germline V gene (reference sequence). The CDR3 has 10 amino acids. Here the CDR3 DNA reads TGCAGTGCAATGCGAGAGACCCAGTACTTC. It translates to CSAMRETQYF.